This TCR beta chain came from a study of blood T cell repertoires in COVID-19. This clone appeared once. The data were produced by immunoSEQ multiplex PCR, yet TCRdb's version contains in-frame clones alone and is incomplete. The sample holds roughly 130,000 clones; 70% to 85% are singletons and the top ten take approximately 3.5%. The germline V gene has CDR1 SEHNR and CDR2 FQNEAQ (reference sequence). CDR3 length: 13 residues. J lost 0 bases, V lost 11 bases, and 4 bases had no gene match. The receptor's source is a man aged 55-75 years with acute or convalescent COVID-19. The V gene is TRBV7-9, the J gene TRBJ1-1; TRBD1 aligns across 9 bases. The specimen was peripheral blood. CDR3 region: CAFDRGVNTEAFF. CDR3 nucleotide sequence: TGTGCCTTCGACAGGGGGGTGAACACTGAAGCTTTCTTT.